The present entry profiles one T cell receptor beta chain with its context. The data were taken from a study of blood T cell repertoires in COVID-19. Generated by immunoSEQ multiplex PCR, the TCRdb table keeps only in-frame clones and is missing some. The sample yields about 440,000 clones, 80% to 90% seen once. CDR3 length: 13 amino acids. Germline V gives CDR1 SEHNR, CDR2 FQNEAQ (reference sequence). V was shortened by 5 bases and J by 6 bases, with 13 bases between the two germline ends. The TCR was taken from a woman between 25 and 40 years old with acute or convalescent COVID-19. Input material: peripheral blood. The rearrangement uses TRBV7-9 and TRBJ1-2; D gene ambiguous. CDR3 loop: CASSPPEFDGYTF. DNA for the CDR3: TGTGCCAGCAGCCCCCCTGAGTTCGATGGCTACACCTTC.